This TCR beta chain appears in the sequencing data of a study of T cell therapy after organ transplantation. Turning to the study itself: T cells were expanded 2 weeks with 30 CMV class I/II epitopes.

The germline V gene encodes CDR1 SGHDN and CDR2 FVKESK. The CDR3 covers 13 residues. V lost 2 bases and J 6 bases, leaving 7 bases between the germline ends. As to this clone: Antigen specificity is unknown.

Findings and caveats of the study: Nonresponders had marked pretherapy clonal expansions and little post-therapy change. Post-therapy CD8 clonality change correlated inversely with pretherapy clonality.

Clones were sequenced by immunoSEQ multiplex PCR, and TCRdb holds only the in-frame ones, with some missing. The sample holds 50,000 or so clones, around 93% seen once. Drug-resistant or recurrent cytomegalovirus affected these solid-organ transplant recipient patients. The rearrangement links TRBV14 to TRBJ2-2; the D is unclear. This clonotype was sampled from a human patient who had received a solid organ transplant and had CMV disease. The sequences come from CD8+ T cells from blood, collected before autologous CMV-specific T cell therapy. CDR3 nucleotide sequence: TGTGCCAGCAGCCAACAGGCGGCCGGGGAGCTGTTTTTT. Translation gives CASSQQAAGELFF. Supplemented by reference TRBV14 and TRBJ2-2, the full variable domain reads EAGVTQFPSHSVIEKGQTVTLRCDPISGHDNLYWYRRVMGKEIKFLLHFVKESKQDESGMPNNRFLAERTGGTYSTLKVQPAELEDSGVYFCASSQQAAGELFFGEGSRLTVL.